This is a list of T cell receptor beta chains from one sample in a study of identical twins. TCRdb processed the 5' RACE reads anew with MiXCR; each CDR3 protein has one entry. The top ten clones hold 1.5% to 2% of a sample with some 900,000 distinct CDR3 sequences, over 9% of them seen once. These records were also assigned to another study, of yellow fever vaccine responses in identical twins.

The sample taken for sequencing was PBMCs. These receptor sequences come from a woman in her late teens or twenties in good health. Each CDR3 is given with its conserved first and last residue.

V,J,CDR3
TRBV5-5,TRBJ2-3,CASSSTGGPPDTQYF
TRBV7-9,TRBJ2-3,CASSLGAGVADTQYF
TRBV12-3/TRBV12-4,TRBJ2-3,CASSLAGGTSGSTDTQYF
TRBV27,TRBJ2-5,CASTRRDSREKTQYF
TRBV11-2,TRBJ1-1,CASSPSGDSDTEAFF
TRBV4-1,TRBJ2-7,CASSQGMDRYLTYEQYF
TRBV2,TRBJ1-2,CASSEGRANYGYTF
TRBV7-8,TRBJ2-5,CASSSDSQETQYF
TRBV5-5,TRBJ2-5,CASSKNAETQYF
TRBV5-6,TRBJ2-7,CASSTRTDAYEQYF
TRBV2,TRBJ2-5,CASSKGNTQETQYF
TRBV7-9,TRBJ1-3,CASSLGSTWNFGNTIYF
TRBV14,TRBJ1-1,CASSTGGGLVETEAFF
TRBV5-1,TRBJ1-1,CASSFLWTGGAGEAFF
TRBV11-2,TRBJ2-1,CASSLELRSPTNNEQFF
TRBV5-5,TRBJ2-3,CASSPLLRGATQYF
TRBV7-9,TRBJ2-1,CASSPRRSGGLQNEQFF
TRBV12-3/TRBV12-4,TRBJ2-3,CASNRGASADTQYF
TRBV9,TRBJ1-2,CASSEGQAVIYGYTF
TRBV11-2,TRBJ2-7,CASSLERGRIYEQYF
TRBV5-4,TRBJ1-2,CASSLGVTGAYGYTF
TRBV12-3/TRBV12-4,TRBJ2-1,CASSWGVSAYNEQFF
TRBV7-2,TRBJ1-1,CASSTPGPRSTEAFF
TRBV7-6,TRBJ2-7,CDSSPRGGGSSYEQYF
TRBV20-1,TRBJ2-1,CSAPRDSREFF
TRBV15,TRBJ1-3,CATSRDYDTGNTIYF
TRBV5-1,TRBJ2-2,CASSLEGGHGELFF
TRBV10-2,TRBJ1-2,CASRGDRVENYGYTF
TRBV4-1,TRBJ2-1,CASSQDGEAHSYNEQFF
TRBV2,TRBJ2-3,CASSFGRDRKDTQYF
TRBV3-1,TRBJ2-5,CASSQDGGIQETQYF
TRBV4-2,TRBJ2-7,CASSGRLTGGASVGGTYEQYF
TRBV6-5,TRBJ1-1,CASSSFGTGKGGTNTEAFF
TRBV7-2,TRBJ2-7,CASSLELGSSYEQYF
TRBV12-3/TRBV12-4,TRBJ2-1,CASSFRGGRTVTGQFF
TRBV4-1,TRBJ2-7,CASSQISGTSGYYEQYF
TRBV2,TRBJ2-1,CASSPQGWNEQFF
TRBV29-1,TRBJ1-1,CSVETGGTEAFF
TRBV7-2,TRBJ1-2,CASSLGGGSGYTF
TRBV5-1,TRBJ2-7,CASSLETQGPYEQYF
TRBV10-3,TRBJ2-5,CAISDRDRERTNQETQYF
TRBV2,TRBJ2-7,CASRAAPRYEQYF
TRBV27,TRBJ2-3,CASSQKDGLAGSDTQYF
TRBV28,TRBJ2-1,CASSQGGLDEQFF
TRBV6-4,TRBJ2-1,CASSGVHYGGNEQFF
TRBV28,TRBJ1-1,CASSLNRKGNTEAFF
TRBV28,TRBJ2-2,CASSFEGHTGELFF
TRBV5-1,TRBJ2-1,CASSFRDRVHEQFF
TRBV27,TRBJ2-2,CASSRNANTGELFF
TRBV7-8,TRBJ2-1,CASSLTSGGLYNEQFF
TRBV7-6,TRBJ2-3,CASSFTDYETDTQYF
TRBV2,TRBJ2-3,CASSEPRTSDSTDTQYF
TRBV28,TRBJ2-3,CASSYGLPDTQYF
TRBV5-1,TRBJ2-7,CASSSNAGTGGYEQYF
TRBV2,TRBJ2-2,CASSERRNTGELFF
TRBV5-5,TRBJ2-7,CASSSYPDSGQVEQYF
TRBV6-1,TRBJ2-1,CASNGRGKSPYNEQFF